Listed below are T cell receptor beta chains from one sample, sequenced in a study of shared clonotypes between healthy human individuals. Sequencing was performed with immunoSEQ multiplex PCR; in TCRdb, only in-frame clones are kept and a portion is missing. The sample carries about 2 million clones, about 95% recorded once. Sequencing was done on a sample of naive CD8+ T cells sorted from blood. Receptors were obtained from a man between 18 and 35 years old in good health. Each CDR3 is given with its conserved first and last residue. A D gene is named only where the DNA matches it firmly. Not every row has a clone size; where given, it reads once, few, many or a size class.

clone size: -; J gene: TRBJ2-3; D gene: TRBD1; V gene: TRBV7-9; CDR3 DNA: TGTGCCAGCAGCCCAGAGGTGTCCGACAGGGTGAGCACAGATACGCAGTATTTT; CDR3 protein: CASSPEVSDRVSTDTQYF
clone size: -; J gene: TRBJ2-2; D gene: -; V gene: TRBV4-1; CDR3 DNA: TGCGCCAGCAGCCAAGACCCCGGGAGCTACACCGGGGAGCTGTTTTTT; CDR3 protein: CASSQDPGSYTGELFF
clone size: -; J gene: TRBJ2-5; D gene: -; V gene: TRBV6-1; CDR3 DNA: TGTGCCAGCAGGCCATACACGAGCTACCAAGAGACCCAGTACTTC; CDR3 protein: CASRPYTSYQETQYF
clone size: -; J gene: TRBJ2-3; D gene: -; V gene: TRBV30; CDR3 DNA: TGTGCCTGGAGTGTAAGTTCCTACCGGACAGATACGCAGTATTTT; CDR3 protein: CAWSVSSYRTDTQYF
clone size: -; J gene: TRBJ1-5; D gene: -; V gene: TRBV15; CDR3 DNA: TGTGCCACCAGCAGAGGAGGCTTTGATCAGCCCCAGCATTTT; CDR3 protein: CATSRGGFDQPQHF
clone size: -; J gene: TRBJ2-5; D gene: -; V gene: TRBV5-8; CDR3 DNA: TGTGCCAGCAGCCCTTTTGGAGGGGGCCAAGAGACCCAGTACTTC; CDR3 protein: CASSPFGGGQETQYF
clone size: -; J gene: TRBJ1-2; D gene: -; V gene: TRBV6-1; CDR3 DNA: TGTGCCAGCAGTGAACGACCGCGGATGTCTAACTATGGCTACACCTTC; CDR3 protein: CASSERPRMSNYGYTF
clone size: -; J gene: TRBJ2-7; D gene: -; V gene: TRBV5-1; CDR3 DNA: TGCGCCAGCAGCTTCGCCGGGTACGAGCAGTACTTC; CDR3 protein: CASSFAGYEQYF
clone size: -; J gene: TRBJ1-1; D gene: TRBD1; V gene: TRBV29-1; CDR3 DNA: TGCAGCGTTGAAGGACAGGGCTCGGTCACTGAAGCTTTCTTT; CDR3 protein: CSVEGQGSVTEAFF
clone size: -; J gene: TRBJ2-1; D gene: -; V gene: TRBV7-9; CDR3 DNA: TGTGCCAGCAGCCCGCCGGGGGGCCTTCACTACAATGAGCAGTTCTTC; CDR3 protein: CASSPPGGLHYNEQFF
clone size: -; J gene: TRBJ1-1; D gene: -; V gene: TRBV5-5; CDR3 DNA: TGTGCCAGCAGCTTGGTGCCAGGTTCTCCTGAAGCTTTCTTT; CDR3 protein: CASSLVPGSPEAFF
clone size: -; J gene: TRBJ2-2; D gene: TRBD2; V gene: TRBV10-2; CDR3 DNA: TGCGCCAGCTGGGGACTAGCGTTAGCCGGGGAGCTGTTTTTT; CDR3 protein: CASWGLALAGELFF
clone size: -; J gene: TRBJ1-1; D gene: -; V gene: TRBV19; CDR3 DNA: TGTGCCAGTAGTTGGGGGAGCACTGAAGCTTTCTTT; CDR3 protein: CASSWGSTEAFF
clone size: -; J gene: TRBJ1-1; D gene: -; V gene: TRBV6-1; CDR3 DNA: TGTGCCAGCAGTCCGGAGAACACTGAAGCTTTCTTT; CDR3 protein: CASSPENTEAFF
clone size: -; J gene: TRBJ2-4; D gene: TRBD1; V gene: TRBV13; CDR3 DNA: TGTGCCAGCAGCTTAGAGGACAGGGGTGACATTCAGTACTTC; CDR3 protein: CASSLEDRGDIQYF
clone size: -; J gene: TRBJ2-2; D gene: TRBD1; V gene: TRBV28; CDR3 DNA: TGTGCCAGCAGTGCCCCGACAGGGAGCACCGGGGAGCTGTTTTTT; CDR3 protein: CASSAPTGSTGELFF
clone size: -; J gene: TRBJ1-1; D gene: -; V gene: TRBV5-6; CDR3 DNA: TGTGCCAGCAGCTTCGGGACACCTTATACTGCTGAAGCTTTCTTT; CDR3 protein: CASSFGTPYTAEAFF
clone size: -; J gene: TRBJ2-6; D gene: -; V gene: TRBV5-1; CDR3 DNA: TGCGCCAGCAGCGTTGATGGGGCTGGGGCCAACGTCCTGACTTTC; CDR3 protein: CASSVDGAGANVLTF
clone size: -; J gene: TRBJ1-2; D gene: -; V gene: TRBV4-3; CDR3 DNA: TGCGCCAGCAGCCAATTAGAGGGAGACTATGGCTACACCTTC; CDR3 protein: CASSQLEGDYGYTF
clone size: -; J gene: TRBJ1-2; D gene: -; V gene: TRBV9; CDR3 DNA: TGTGCCAGCTGCATATATGGCTACACCTTC; CDR3 protein: CASCIYGYTF
clone size: -; J gene: TRBJ2-7; D gene: -; V gene: TRBV19; CDR3 DNA: TGTGCCTCACAGGGTGTGGACTCCTACGAGCAGTACTTC; CDR3 protein: CASQGVDSYEQYF
clone size: -; J gene: TRBJ2-7; D gene: TRBD2; V gene: TRBV6-6; CDR3 DNA: TGTGCCAGCAGTCCTGGGACTAGCGCCTCCTACGAGCAGTACTTC; CDR3 protein: CASSPGTSASYEQYF
clone size: -; J gene: TRBJ2-3; D gene: -; V gene: TRBV4-1; CDR3 DNA: TGCGCCAGCAGCCAAGGTTATGGGACCCAGGCAGATACGCAGTATTTT; CDR3 protein: CASSQGYGTQADTQYF
clone size: -; J gene: TRBJ2-1; D gene: -; V gene: TRBV9; CDR3 DNA: TGTGCCAGCAGCCCCCCTAGCAAGCATGAGCAGTTCTTC; CDR3 protein: CASSPPSKHEQFF
clone size: -; J gene: TRBJ2-3; D gene: TRBD2; V gene: TRBV11-2; CDR3 DNA: TGTGCCAGCAGCCTAGCCGCGGGACTAGCGGTCTTAGATACGCAGTATTTT; CDR3 protein: CASSLAAGLAVLDTQYF
clone size: -; J gene: TRBJ2-7; D gene: -; V gene: TRBV4-3; CDR3 DNA: TGCGCCAGCAGCCAAGGTATCCGGGTCTATTTTCTCTACGAGCAGTACTTC; CDR3 protein: CASSQGIRVYFLYEQYF
clone size: -; J gene: TRBJ2-1; D gene: TRBD2; V gene: TRBV18; CDR3 DNA: TGTGCCAGCTCACCAGAGACTAGCGCCTACAATGAGCAGTTCTTC; CDR3 protein: CASSPETSAYNEQFF
clone size: -; J gene: TRBJ2-7; D gene: -; V gene: TRBV9; CDR3 DNA: TGTGCCAGCAGCGTAGAAGGGCAAGCCTACGAGCAGTACTTC; CDR3 protein: CASSVEGQAYEQYF
clone size: -; J gene: TRBJ2-6; D gene: -; V gene: TRBV6-6; CDR3 DNA: TGTGCCAGCAGTGACACAGCAACTGGGGCCAACGTCCTGACTTTC; CDR3 protein: CASSDTATGANVLTF
clone size: -; J gene: TRBJ2-1; D gene: TRBD2; V gene: TRBV9; CDR3 DNA: TGTGCCAGCAGCGTAGTTGCTAGCGGGGGGACTCTCTACAATGAGCAGTTCTTC; CDR3 protein: CASSVVASGGTLYNEQFF
clone size: -; J gene: TRBJ1-4; D gene: -; V gene: TRBV5-6; CDR3 DNA: TGTGCCAGCAGCTTGGGCGGGACTAATGAAAAACTGTTTTTT; CDR3 protein: CASSLGGTNEKLFF
clone size: -; J gene: TRBJ2-7; D gene: TRBD1; V gene: TRBV19; CDR3 DNA: TGTGCCAGTAGTATAGATCACGGGACAGGGTACGACGAGCAGTACTTC; CDR3 protein: CASSIDHGTGYDEQYF
clone size: -; J gene: TRBJ2-3; D gene: TRBD2; V gene: TRBV9; CDR3 DNA: TGTGCCAGCAGCCGGGGAGGGGAAGATACGCAGTATTTT; CDR3 protein: CASSRGGEDTQYF
clone size: -; J gene: TRBJ2-1; D gene: TRBD1; V gene: TRBV7-6; CDR3 DNA: TGTGCCAGCAGCTTGGGACAGGGAATTTACTACAATGAGCAGTTCTTC; CDR3 protein: CASSLGQGIYYNEQFF
clone size: -; J gene: TRBJ1-1; D gene: -; V gene: TRBV16; CDR3 DNA: TGTGCCAGCAGCCAATTAAAGGGAGTCATGAACACTGAAGCTTTCTTT; CDR3 protein: CASSQLKGVMNTEAFF
clone size: -; J gene: TRBJ2-7; D gene: -; V gene: TRBV27; CDR3 DNA: TGTGCCAGCAGATCCCAGGGAGTTTACGAGCAGTACTTC; CDR3 protein: CASRSQGVYEQYF
clone size: -; J gene: TRBJ2-2; D gene: -; V gene: TRBV2; CDR3 DNA: TGTGCCAGCAGTCTAACCAAAGTGACCGGGGAGCTGTTTTTT; CDR3 protein: CASSLTKVTGELFF
clone size: -; J gene: TRBJ2-7; D gene: -; V gene: TRBV6-5; CDR3 DNA: TGTGCCAGCAGTTACTCCACCGGCGAGCAGTACTTC; CDR3 protein: CASSYSTGEQYF
clone size: -; J gene: TRBJ2-7; D gene: -; V gene: TRBV6-1; CDR3 DNA: TGTGCCAGCAGTGAAGTGGGCACAAGCTCCTACGAGCAGTACTTC; CDR3 protein: CASSEVGTSSYEQYF
clone size: -; J gene: TRBJ2-1; D gene: -; V gene: TRBV11-3; CDR3 DNA: TGTGCCAGCAGCTTATCCCGGGGGCATACTGAGCAGTTCTTC; CDR3 protein: CASSLSRGHTEQFF
clone size: -; J gene: TRBJ2-2; D gene: -; V gene: TRBV12-5; CDR3 DNA: TGTGCTAGTGGTTATGGGACCGGGGAGCTGTTTTTT; CDR3 protein: CASGYGTGELFF
clone size: -; J gene: TRBJ1-2; D gene: -; V gene: TRBV19; CDR3 DNA: TGTGCCAGTAGTAGCGACGGAATCTATGGCTACACCTTC; CDR3 protein: CASSSDGIYGYTF
clone size: -; J gene: TRBJ1-1; D gene: -; V gene: TRBV7-9; CDR3 DNA: TGTGCCAGCGGACCCCCGCCGAACACTGAAGCTTTCTTT; CDR3 protein: CASGPPPNTEAFF
clone size: -; J gene: TRBJ2-3; D gene: -; V gene: TRBV27; CDR3 DNA: TGTGCCAGCAGCCCTGTGGTAGCGGGCACAGATACGCAGTATTTT; CDR3 protein: CASSPVVAGTDTQYF
clone size: -; J gene: TRBJ2-7; D gene: -; V gene: TRBV4-3; CDR3 DNA: TGCGCCAGCAGCCAAGTCGGAGGGGGGCCCTACGAGCAGTACTTC; CDR3 protein: CASSQVGGGPYEQYF
clone size: once; J gene: TRBJ2-1; D gene: -; V gene: TRBV10-3; CDR3 DNA: TGTGCCATCAGTGAGGAGTACAATGAGCAGTTCTTC; CDR3 protein: CAISEEYNEQFF
clone size: -; J gene: TRBJ1-4; D gene: TRBD1; V gene: TRBV6-6; CDR3 DNA: TGTGCCAGCAGTCGCTCCGGGACAGGGTACGAAAAACTGTTTTTT; CDR3 protein: CASSRSGTGYEKLFF
clone size: -; J gene: TRBJ1-2; D gene: -; V gene: TRBV7-8; CDR3 DNA: TGTGCCAGCAGCTTAAATTTCGGGGGAGACGGCTACACCTTC; CDR3 protein: CASSLNFGGDGYTF
clone size: -; J gene: TRBJ1-2; D gene: TRBD1; V gene: TRBV28; CDR3 DNA: TGTGCCAGCACCCCCCTGGGGGACAGGGCTTTCTATGGCTACACCTTC; CDR3 protein: CASTPLGDRAFYGYTF
clone size: -; J gene: TRBJ2-5; D gene: -; V gene: TRBV30; CDR3 DNA: TGTGCCTGGAGTGAGGGGGAAGAGACCCAGTACTTC; CDR3 protein: CAWSEGEETQYF
clone size: -; J gene: TRBJ2-7; D gene: TRBD1; V gene: TRBV6-4; CDR3 DNA: TGTGCCAGCAGAGACAGGGGATCCGAGCAGTACTTC; CDR3 protein: CASRDRGSEQYF
clone size: -; J gene: TRBJ1-4; D gene: TRBD1; V gene: TRBV10-3; CDR3 DNA: TGTGCCATCAGTGAGCAAACAGGGGATGAAAAACTGTTTTTT; CDR3 protein: CAISEQTGDEKLFF
clone size: -; J gene: TRBJ2-1; D gene: -; V gene: TRBV30; CDR3 DNA: TGTGCCTGGAGTGTACTCAGCTCCTACAATGAGCAGTTCTTC; CDR3 protein: CAWSVLSSYNEQFF
clone size: -; J gene: TRBJ2-7; D gene: TRBD1; V gene: TRBV6-1; CDR3 DNA: TGTGCCAGCATCGACCCGGGACAGGGATTCCACGAGCAGTACTTC; CDR3 protein: CASIDPGQGFHEQYF
clone size: -; J gene: TRBJ2-7; D gene: TRBD2; V gene: TRBV18; CDR3 DNA: TGTGCCAGCTCACCAGCTGGACTAGTTTACGAGCAGTACTTC; CDR3 protein: CASSPAGLVYEQYF
clone size: once; J gene: TRBJ2-3; D gene: TRBD2; V gene: TRBV11-3; CDR3 DNA: TGTGCCAGCAGCTTAGACGGGCGGGGGAGCACAGATACGCAGTATTTT; CDR3 protein: CASSLDGRGSTDTQYF
clone size: -; J gene: TRBJ2-2; D gene: -; V gene: TRBV5-4; CDR3 DNA: TGTGCCAGCAGCCTGATCTTAACCGGGGAGCTGTTTTTT; CDR3 protein: CASSLILTGELFF